This T cell receptor (beta chain) was recovered during a study of blood T cell repertoires in COVID-19. At the level of the study: Some COVID-19 samples were acute and others convalescent; all came from the United States, Italy and Spain.

Recruitment covered some 25 US areas and drew participants whose ages spanned roughly 18 to 95 years. TCRdb's table, derived via immunoSEQ multiplex PCR, lists solely in-frame clones and lacks some. The profile shows under 200,000 clones, around four fifths of them singletons. Trimming cost V 2 bases and J 0 bases, with 4 bases left between them. Germline V gives CDR1 SGHTA, CDR2 FQGNSA. The CDR3 is made up of 13 amino acids. The sequence came from a man in his fifties or sixties who had recovered from COVID-19. The chain has TRBV7-2 and TRBJ1-2; the D is unclear. The sample taken for sequencing was PBMCs or T cells enriched from blood (not recorded which). The DNA of the CDR3 is TGTGCCAGCAGCTTAACGGCTAACTATGGCTACACCTTC. Translated, it gives CASSLTANYGYTF.